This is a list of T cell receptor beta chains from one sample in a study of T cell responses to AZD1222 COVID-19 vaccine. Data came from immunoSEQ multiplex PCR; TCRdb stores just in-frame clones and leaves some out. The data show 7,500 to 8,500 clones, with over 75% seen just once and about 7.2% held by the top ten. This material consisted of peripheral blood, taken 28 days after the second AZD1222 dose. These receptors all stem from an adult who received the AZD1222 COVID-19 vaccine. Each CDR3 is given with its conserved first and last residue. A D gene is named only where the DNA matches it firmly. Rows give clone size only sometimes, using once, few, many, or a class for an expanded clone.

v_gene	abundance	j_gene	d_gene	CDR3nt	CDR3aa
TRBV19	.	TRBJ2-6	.	TGTGCCAGTAGGGATGGGGGTTCTGGGGCCAACGTCCTGACTTTC	CASRDGGSGANVLTF
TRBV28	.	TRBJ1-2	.	TGTGCCAGCAGTCCTATCGTGAATAACTATGGCTACACCTTC	CASSPIVNNYGYTF
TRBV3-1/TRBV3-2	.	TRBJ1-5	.	TGTGCCAGCAGGGCAGGAGGGGCCCATAGCAATCAGCCCCAGCATTTT	CASRAGGAHSNQPQHF
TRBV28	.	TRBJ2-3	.	TGTGCCAGCATTCGATTCGGCTTTGGCACAGATACGCAGTATTTT	CASIRFGFGTDTQYF
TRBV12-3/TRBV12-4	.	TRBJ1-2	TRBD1	TGTGCCAGCAGCCCAGGGGGCGACTATGGCTACACCTTC	CASSPGGDYGYTF
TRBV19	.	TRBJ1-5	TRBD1	TGTGCCAGTAGTGGATCCGGGACAGGGTCCGCTCAGCCCCAGCATTTT	CASSGSGTGSAQPQHF
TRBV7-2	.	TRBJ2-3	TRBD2	TGTGCCAGCAGCCCCCTAGTAGCGGGAGGGCCGGGGGGCACAGATACGCAGTATTTT	CASSPLVAGGPGGTDTQYF
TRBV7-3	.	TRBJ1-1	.	TGTGCCAGCAGCTTCGCAGTGAACACTGAAGCTTTCTTT	CASSFAVNTEAFF
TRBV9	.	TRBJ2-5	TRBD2	TGTGCCAGCAGCGCCCAAATAAGCGGGGGTCAAGAGACCCAGTACTTC	CASSAQISGGQETQYF
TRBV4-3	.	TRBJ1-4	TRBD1	TGCGCCAGCAGCCAAGGCTTAGGGACAGCCACAACTAATGAAAAACTGTTTTTT	CASSQGLGTATTNEKLFF
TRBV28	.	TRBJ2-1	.	TGTGCCAGCAGTTTCAACAACCCCTACAATGAGCAGTTCTTC	CASSFNNPYNEQFF
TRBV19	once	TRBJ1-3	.	TGTGCCACCTCCCCGTCCCCCGGAAACACCATATATTTT	CATSPSPGNTIYF
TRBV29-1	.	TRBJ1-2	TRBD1	TGCAGCGCGAGACAGGGTAGCGGTGGCTACACCTTC	CSARQGSGGYTF
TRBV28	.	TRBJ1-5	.	TGTGCCAGCAGTCCCGGGGCGGTTAGCAATCAGCCCCAGCATTTT	CASSPGAVSNQPQHF
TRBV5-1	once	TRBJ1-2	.	TGCGCCAGCAGCTCGGACCGGACCTCGGATGGCTACACCTTC	CASSSDRTSDGYTF
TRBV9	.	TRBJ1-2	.	TGTGCCAGCAGCGTTGCCCAACGGGACACCAACTATGGCTACACCTTC	CASSVAQRDTNYGYTF
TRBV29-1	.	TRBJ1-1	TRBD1	TGCAGCGTTGAAGAAGACAGGGGGGGAAAGGCTTTCTTT	CSVEEDRGGKAFF
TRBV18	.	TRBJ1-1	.	TGTGCCAGCTCACCAAGCAGCCAGGTGAACACTGAAGCTTTCTTT	CASSPSSQVNTEAFF
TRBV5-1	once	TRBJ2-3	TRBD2	TGCGCCAGCAGCTTGGGCGGGGGGCAAGATACGCAGTATTTT	CASSLGGGQDTQYF
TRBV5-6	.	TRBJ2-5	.	TGTGCCAGCAGCTTGGTAGGGACCCAAGAGACCCAGTACTTC	CASSLVGTQETQYF
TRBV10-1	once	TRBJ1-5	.	TGCGCCAGCACCGAATCCTGCCTTAGCAATCAGCCCCAGCATTTT	CASTESCLSNQPQHF
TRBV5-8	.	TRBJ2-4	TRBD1	TGTGCCAGCAGCTTGGCCTTGGGACAGGCTAAAAACATTCAGTACTTC	CASSLALGQAKNIQYF
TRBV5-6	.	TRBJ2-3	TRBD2	TGTGCCAGCAGCACGGGACTAGCGGGGGTCACAGATACGCAGTATTTT	CASSTGLAGVTDTQYF
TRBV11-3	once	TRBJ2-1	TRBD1	TGTGCCAGCAGCTTAGGGACAGGGTCCTACAATGAGCAGTTCTTC	CASSLGTGSYNEQFF
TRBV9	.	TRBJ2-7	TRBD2	TGTGCCAGCAGCGCGGCCCCCCTAGCGGGAGTCGACGAGCAGTACTTC	CASSAAPLAGVDEQYF
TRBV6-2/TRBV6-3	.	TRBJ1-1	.	TGTGCCAGCAGTTACGGGCGGGACACCTTGAACACTGAAGCTTTCTTT	CASSYGRDTLNTEAFF
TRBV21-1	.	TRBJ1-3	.	TGTGCCAGCAGGGGACGGAGCTCTGGAAACACCATATATTTT	CASRGRSSGNTIYF
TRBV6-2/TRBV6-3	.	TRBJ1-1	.	TGTGCCAGCAGTTACTCAGCGACAGTGAACACTGAAGCTTTCTTT	CASSYSATVNTEAFF
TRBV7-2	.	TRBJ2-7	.	TGTGCCAGCAGCACCCGAGGGGGGGGGTCGAGGACATACAGCTACGAGCAGTACTTC	CASSTRGGGSRTYSYEQYF
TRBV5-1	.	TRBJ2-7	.	TGCGCCAGCAGCTTGAACCCCACCTACGAGCAGTACTTC	CASSLNPTYEQYF
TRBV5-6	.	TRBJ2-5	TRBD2	TGTGCCAGCAGCTCGGGAGGGACGGAGACCCAGTACTTC	CASSSGGTETQYF
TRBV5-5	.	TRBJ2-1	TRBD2	TGTGCCAGCAGCTCTACGCGTTTAACTAGCGGCTACAATGAGCAGTTCTTC	CASSSTRLTSGYNEQFF
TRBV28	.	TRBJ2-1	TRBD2	TGTGCCAGCACCAGTCCGGGACTAGTTTTCTACAATGAGCAGTTCTTC	CASTSPGLVFYNEQFF
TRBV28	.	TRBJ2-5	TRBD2	TGTGCCAGCAGGACACAAGCTCCCGGGACTAGCAAGTTAGAGACCCAGTACTTC	CASRTQAPGTSKLETQYF
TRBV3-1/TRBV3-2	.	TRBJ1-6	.	TGTGCCAGCACCTGGACAGAAGGTGCACCCCTCCACTTT	CASTWTEGAPLHF
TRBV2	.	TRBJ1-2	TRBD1	TGTGCCAGCACCCCGACAGGGGACTATGGCTACACCTTC	CASTPTGDYGYTF
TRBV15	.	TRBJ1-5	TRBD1	TGTGCCACCAGCAGAGATAGCGGGACAGGGGTGGGGACTCAGCCCCAGCATTTT	CATSRDSGTGVGTQPQHF
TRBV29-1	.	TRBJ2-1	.	TGCAGCGGGAGGCCGAGTGGAAACAATGAGCAGTTCTTC	CSGRPSGNNEQFF
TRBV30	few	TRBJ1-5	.	TGTGCCTGGAGTACGGGGAGCAATCAGCCCCAGCATTTT	CAWSTGSNQPQHF
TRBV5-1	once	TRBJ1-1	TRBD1	TGCGCCAGCAGCCCCAGGGGGTCAGACACTGAAGCTTTCTTT	CASSPRGSDTEAFF
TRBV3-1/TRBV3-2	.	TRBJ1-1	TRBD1	TGTGCCAGCAGCCAAGGAGGGACAGGGCGTTCCACTGAAGCTTTCTTT	CASSQGGTGRSTEAFF
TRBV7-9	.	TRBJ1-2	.	TGTGCCAGCAGCCCTTCCGGGACAAACTATGGCTACACCTTC	CASSPSGTNYGYTF
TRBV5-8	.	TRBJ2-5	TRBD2	TGTGCCAGCAGCTTGAACAGCGGGACGGAGACCCAGTACTTC	CASSLNSGTETQYF
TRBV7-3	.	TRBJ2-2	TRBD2	TGTGCCAGCAGCTTAAAGCCCCCTAGCGGGGGGGCCTCTGACACCGGGGAGCTGTTTTTT	CASSLKPPSGGASDTGELFF
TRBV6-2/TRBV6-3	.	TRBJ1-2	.	TGTGCCAGCAGTTATACGGCGGGGCGGTATGGCTACACCTTC	CASSYTAGRYGYTF
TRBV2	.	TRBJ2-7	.	TGTGCCAGCAGCGGTCCTGACCCAGGAAGACCCCCCTACGAGCAGTACTTC	CASSGPDPGRPPYEQYF
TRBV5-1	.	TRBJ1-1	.	TGCGCCAGCAGCTTTGGGGGGACTGAAGCTTTCTTT	CASSFGGTEAFF
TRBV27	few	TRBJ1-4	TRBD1	TGTGCCAGCAGTTTTGGGCAGGGGGCAGCAAATGAAAAACTGTTTTTT	CASSFGQGAANEKLFF
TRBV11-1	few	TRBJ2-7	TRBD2	TGTGCCAGCAGCTTGGGACTAGATTCCTACGAGCAGTACTTC	CASSLGLDSYEQYF
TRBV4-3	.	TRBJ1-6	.	TGCGCCAGCAGCCAAGACGTAGAACCCGGCCAGTCACCCCTCCACTTT	CASSQDVEPGQSPLHF
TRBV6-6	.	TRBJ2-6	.	TGTGCCAGCAATCTACTGCCGGGCTCTGGGGCCAACGTCCTGACTTTC	CASNLLPGSGANVLTF
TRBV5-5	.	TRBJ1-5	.	TGTGCCAGCAGCTTCTCAGCAACAAACAATCAGCCCCAGCATTTT	CASSFSATNNQPQHF
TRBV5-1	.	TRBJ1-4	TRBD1	TGCGCCAGCAGCTGGGGACAGGGGGCAACTAATGAAAAACTGTTTTTT	CASSWGQGATNEKLFF
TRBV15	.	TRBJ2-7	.	TGTGCCACCAGCAGAGAGTTTACCACCTACGAGCAGTACTTC	CATSREFTTYEQYF
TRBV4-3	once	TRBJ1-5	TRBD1	TGCGCCAGCAGCCTCCCAAGCGACAGGGTTGATAGCAATCAGCCCCAGCATTTT	CASSLPSDRVDSNQPQHF
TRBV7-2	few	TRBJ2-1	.	TGTGCCAGCAGCTTAGCCGAGAACAATGAGCAGTTCTTC	CASSLAENNEQFF
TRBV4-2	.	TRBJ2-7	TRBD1	TGTGCCAGCAGCCAAGGACAGGGGGGATCCTACGAGCAGTACTTC	CASSQGQGGSYEQYF
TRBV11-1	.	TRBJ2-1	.	TGTGCCAGCAGGGGGGGTACCTACAATGAGCAGTTCTTC	CASRGGTYNEQFF
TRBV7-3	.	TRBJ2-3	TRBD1	TGTGCCAGCAGCTGGGACAGGGGGAGTGATACGCAGTATTTT	CASSWDRGSDTQYF